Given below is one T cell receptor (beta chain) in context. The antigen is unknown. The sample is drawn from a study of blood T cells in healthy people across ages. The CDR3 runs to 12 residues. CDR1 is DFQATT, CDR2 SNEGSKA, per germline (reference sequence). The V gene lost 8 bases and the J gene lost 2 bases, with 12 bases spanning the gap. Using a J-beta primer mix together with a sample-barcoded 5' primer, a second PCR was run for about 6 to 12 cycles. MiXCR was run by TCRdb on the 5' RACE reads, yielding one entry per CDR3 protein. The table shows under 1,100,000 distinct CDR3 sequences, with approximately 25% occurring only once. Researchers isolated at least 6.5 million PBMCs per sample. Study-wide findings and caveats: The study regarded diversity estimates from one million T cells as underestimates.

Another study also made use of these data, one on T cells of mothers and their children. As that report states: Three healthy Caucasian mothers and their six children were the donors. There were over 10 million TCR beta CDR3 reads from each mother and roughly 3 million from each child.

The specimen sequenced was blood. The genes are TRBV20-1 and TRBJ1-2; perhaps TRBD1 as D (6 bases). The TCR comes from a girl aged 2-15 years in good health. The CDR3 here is CSRQEPNYGYTF. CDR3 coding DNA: TGCAGTCGACAGGAACCGAACTATGGCTACACCTTC.